This TCR beta chain was captured by sequencing in a study of T cell responses to AZD1222 COVID-19 vaccine. The CDR3 spans 17 residues. The junction had 4 bases not matched to a gene; V was cut back by 0 bases and J by 5 bases. Germline V CDR1 and CDR2: SEHNR, FQNEAQ (reference sequence). Findings of the study overall: Close to half of spike-specific TCRs reportedly recognize unmutated variant regions. Only a handful of people who got AZD1222 tested seropositive at baseline. Donors in the cohort were predominantly white British and more often female, and clonal diversity was possibly underestimated.

Only in-frame clones appear in the TCRdb table, and some are missing; sequencing was by immunoSEQ multiplex PCR. Found here are around 91,000 clones, roughly nine tenths of them singletons; the top ten hold 6.5% to 8.5%. Timing groups of about 4 and about 12 weeks for second doses were pooled. A remark on this clone: Its antigen is not known.

V and J are TRBV7-9 and TRBJ2-2; 12 nucleotides agree with TRBD2. This clonotype was sampled from an adult who received the AZD1222 COVID-19 vaccine. Sequenced material: peripheral blood, taken 28 days after the second AZD1222 dose. In DNA, the CDR3 is TGTGCCAGCAGCTTAGCGCGACTAGCGGGAGTTACCGGGGAGCTGTTTTTT. As protein: CASSLARLAGVTGELFF.